These 27 T cell receptor beta chains were all obtained from the same sample, sequenced in a study of blood T cell repertoires in COVID-19. Profiled with immunoSEQ multiplex PCR; TCRdb holds only in-frame clones, not every one. This sample has hundreds of thousands of clones, with 75% to 85% found just once. The material sequenced was peripheral blood. The source is a woman under 40 with COVID-19, enrolled during active disease.

Written as DNA, the CDR3 is TGTGCCAGCAGCTCTCCTTTATCAGGGGCTACCAATGAGCAGTTCTTC. This sequence encodes CASSSPLSGATNEQFF. The gene calls are TRBV7-9 and TRBJ2-1; TRBD1 might be the D (6 bases). The CDR3 contains 16 residues. Germline V gene data show CDR1 as SEHNR and CDR2 as FQNEAQ (reference sequence). V was trimmed by 4 bases and J by 6 bases, leaving 19 bases between them.

This clone was picked up a small number of times. The same CDR3 arises from other DNA sequences in this sample as well. The rearrangement links TRBV7-9 to TRBJ2-1; no reliable D call. CDR1 and CDR2 from the germline V gene are SEHNR and FQNEAQ (reference sequence). V dropped 2 bases and J dropped 0 bases, with 8 bases sitting between them. This CDR3 comprises 15 residues. This chain's CDR3 is CASSLSESSYNEQFF. In nucleotides, the CDR3 is TGTGCCAGCAGCTTAAGCGAGAGCTCCTACAATGAGCAGTTCTTC.

The chain recombines TRBV29-1 with TRBJ2-3, with 8 bases aligning to TRBD1. V dropped 0 bases and J dropped 10; count of bases not matched to a gene: 6. The germline V gene encodes CDR1 SQVTM and CDR2 ANQGSEA. The length of the CDR3 is 13 residues. The CDR3 sequence is CSVEETGASPQYF. The CDR3 nucleotides are TGCAGCGTTGAAGAGACAGGGGCGAGTCCGCAGTATTTT.

The V call is TRBV29-1, the J call TRBJ2-3; 9 positions match TRBD2. V gave up 3 bases and J gave up 2 bases; unmatched junction bases: 6. The CDR3 sequence is 15 residues long. Per germline, CDR1 SQVTM and CDR2 ANQGSEA. The DNA of the CDR3 is TGCAGCGTTGATGGTCTAGCGGGGTCCACAGATACGCAGTATTTT. It is translated as CSVDGLAGSTDTQYF.

The genes are TRBV5-6 and TRBJ1-4, with no clear D. CDR1 and CDR2 (germline): SGHDT, YYEEEE. V was trimmed by 7 bases and J by 8 bases, leaving 9 bases between them. The CDR3 has 11 amino acids. The DNA for the CDR3 is TGTGCCAGCGGCACGGGAGAAAAACTGTTTTTT. Translating gives CASGTGEKLFF.

The gene calls are TRBV18 and TRBJ1-3; 7 positions agree with TRBD1. Unmatched junction bases numbered 8, after V lost 3 bases and J lost 0 bases. CDR3 size: 17 residues. Per germline, CDR1 KGHSH and CDR2 LQKENI. CDR3 in DNA: TGTGCCAGCTCACCTAAGGGACAGTCAATCTCTGGAAACACCATATATTTT. This sequence encodes CASSPKGQSISGNTIYF.

This rearrangement joins TRBV9 to TRBJ2-7; D is unclear. CDR3 length: 14 amino acids. Germline CDR1 is SGDLS and CDR2 is YYNGEE. V gave up 2 bases and J gave up 6 bases, with 15 bases separating them. The CDR3 is CASSVAAYPSEQYF. CDR3 sequence (DNA): TGTGCCAGCAGCGTGGCAGCGTACCCAAGCGAGCAGTACTTC.

As DNA, the CDR3 is TGTGCCAGCAGTTTAGCTTTAGCGGAGCAGTTCTTC. This codes for CASSLALAEQFF. This chain uses TRBV12-3 or TRBV12-4 with TRBJ2-1; a possible D gene is TRBD2 (5 bases). The CDR3 totals 12 residues. The V and J ends lost 0 bases and 10 bases respectively, with 7 bases between them.

This chain uses TRBV6-5 with TRBJ2-5, with 7 bases aligning to TRBD1. V gave up 5 bases and J gave up 5 bases; unmatched junction bases: 5. Germline V gene lookup returns CDR1 MNHEY and CDR2 SVGAGI. There are 13 residues in the CDR3. The CDR3 DNA follows: TGTGCCAGCAGTAGGGGGCTGGGGGAGACCCAGTACTTC. This gives the protein CASSRGLGETQYF.

The rearrangement links TRBV18 to TRBJ1-1, with D perhaps matching TRBD1 (5 bases). The V end was cut by 6 bases, the J end by 5 bases, with 10 bases between. This CDR3 is 12 amino acids long. Germline loops: CDR1 KGHSH, CDR2 LQKENI. CDR3 bases: TGTGCCAGCTCCCTAAGGGGAACTGAAGCTTTCTTT. Translated: CASSLRGTEAFF.

The V and J genes are TRBV6-5 and TRBJ2-1, with D perhaps matching TRBD1 (8 bases). CDR3 length: 16 residues. Germline assignment: CDR1 MNHEY and CDR2 SVGAGI. V was clipped by 4 bases and J by 0 bases, with 13 bases between them. In DNA form, the CDR3 reads TGTGCCAGCAGTTCTAACAGGGGGGGCTCCTACAATGAGCAGTTCTTC. Encoded protein: CASSSNRGGSYNEQFF.

V usage is TRBV7-8 and J usage is TRBJ1-3; a possible D gene is TRBD1 (5 bases). CDR1 and CDR2 from the germline V gene are SGHVS and FQNEAQ. The CDR3 is 16 residues long. V shed 5 bases and J shed 0 bases, with 14 bases lying between them. The chain's CDR3 is CASSPGGLNSGNTIYF. For the CDR3, the DNA is TGTGCCAGCAGCCCCGGGGGACTCAACTCTGGAAACACCATATATTTT. The full variable domain, rest sourced from reference TRBV7-8 and TRBJ1-3, is GAGVSQSPRYKVAKRGQDVALRCDPISGHVSLFWYQQALGQGPEFLTYFQNEAQLDKSGLPSDRFFAERPEGSVSTLKIQRTQQEDSAVYLCASSPGGLNSGNTIYFGEGSWLTVV.

The rearrangement links TRBV7-7 to TRBJ2-3, with 12 nucleotides matching TRBD2. The CDR3 contains 15 residues. With V trimmed by 4 bases and J by 3 bases, 2 bases remained unmatched. Germline CDR1 and CDR2: SSHAT and FNYEAQ (reference sequence). CDR3 sequence reads: CASSSSGRETDTQYF. The CDR3 DNA follows: TGTGCCAGCAGCTCTAGCGGGAGGGAAACAGATACGCAGTATTTT.

The chain couples TRBV3-1 (or the pseudogene TRBV3-2) to TRBJ2-3; 8 positions match TRBD2. The CDR3 has 15 residues. V trimming: 5 bases; J trimming: 0 bases; junction bases outside the gene matches: 4. CDR1 and CDR2 (germline): LGHDT, YNNKEL (reference sequence). CDR3 coding DNA: TGTGCCAGCAGCGTCACTAGCGGCAGCACAGATACGCAGTATTTT. The encoded protein is CASSVTSGSTDTQYF.

The chain employs TRBV12-3 or TRBV12-4 and TRBJ2-2, with 7 nucleotides matching TRBD2. Unmatched junction bases numbered 4, after V lost 6 bases and J lost 6 bases. The CDR3 loop spans 13 amino acids. The CDR3 protein is CASRLAGAGELFF. For the CDR3, the DNA is TGTGCCAGCAGACTTGCGGGGGCCGGGGAGCTGTTTTTT.

A few counts support this clone. The chain links TRBV6-5 to TRBJ1-1; D ambiguous. V gave up 5 bases and J gave up 1 base, with 14 bases separating them. The CDR3 has 15 residues. The V gene's germline CDR1 is MNHEY and CDR2 SVGAGI. The CDR3 DNA is TGTGCCAGCAGTCCCTCTCGGGTAGGGAACACTGAAGCTTTCTTT. As protein: CASSPSRVGNTEAFF.

The V gene is TRBV9, the J gene TRBJ1-5; TRBD1 matches 10 bases. Germline V gene sequence: CDR1 SGDLS, CDR2 YYNGEE. This CDR3 has 14 residues. V was clipped by 7 bases and J by 7 bases; unmatched bases: 8. The CDR3 coding sequence is TGTGCCAGCTCTGAGACAGGGGGCAGGCAGCCCCAGCATTTT. Protein: CASSETGGRQPQHF.

This clone has just a few counts. This sequence joins TRBV6-5 and TRBJ1-3; D is perhaps TRBD1 (6 bases). Germline V gives CDR1 MNHEY, CDR2 SVGAGI. The CDR3 consists of 14 residues. The ends were cut back, 6 bases at V and 4 bases at J, with 13 bases in the middle. Here the CDR3 reads CASSFRTEGNTIYF. DNA of the CDR3: TGTGCCAGCAGCTTCCGGACAGAAGGAAACACCATATATTTT.

J is TRBJ2-7 and V is TRBV19; D perhaps matches TRBD1 (6 bases). V dropped 5 bases and J dropped 2 bases, with 13 bases sitting between them. The CDR3 runs 14 residues. Germline V gene sequence: CDR1 LNHDA, CDR2 SQIVND (reference sequence). The CDR3 loop reads CASSLDRGTYEQYF. CDR3 DNA: TGTGCCAGTAGTCTGGACAGAGGAACCTACGAGCAGTACTTC.

The chain uses TRBV29-1 and TRBJ2-7; 16 bases align to TRBD2. J was trimmed by 0 bases and V by 5 bases; bases with no gene match: 13. Germline V gene data show CDR1 as SQVTM and CDR2 as ANQGSEA. CDR3 length: 19 amino acids. CDR3 amino acids: CSVSPGLAGGYRPSYEQYF. CDR3 nucleotide sequence: TGCAGCGTTTCCCCGGGACTAGCGGGAGGGTATAGGCCCTCCTACGAGCAGTACTTC.

This clone is a singleton in its sample. The chain employs TRBV5-1 and TRBJ1-1; TRBD1 agrees at 7 bases. The CDR3 spans 14 residues. Trimming cost V 4 bases and J 0 bases; bases outside gene matches: 3. Germline V lookup: CDR1 SGHRS, CDR2 YFSETQ. The CDR3 spells CASSIGTVNTEAFF. In DNA, the CDR3 is TGCGCCAGCAGCATAGGGACAGTGAACACTGAAGCTTTCTTT.

The chain employs TRBV9 and TRBJ1-5; 9 bases match TRBD1. The CDR3 length is 15 residues. Germline trimming cut 4 bases from V and 1 base from J; bases unmatched to any gene: 3. The germline CDR1 and CDR2 sequences are SGDLS and YYNGEE. The CDR3 nucleotides are TGTGCCAGCAGCCGGACAGGGGAAAGCAATCAGCCCCAGCATTTT. Residues: CASSRTGESNQPQHF.

The CDR3 nucleotides are TGCAGTGCTAGTAGAGGTCAGGGGGCGAAAAGCGGGGAGCTGTTTTTT. The encoded protein is CSASRGQGAKSGELFF. V gene TRBV20-1 combines with J gene TRBJ2-2; 8 bases match TRBD1. The length of the CDR3 is 16 residues. V lost 3 bases, J lost 7 bases, and 13 bases stayed unmatched. Germline-derived CDR1 and CDR2 are DFQATT and SNEGSKA (reference sequence).

The V and J genes are TRBV29-1 and TRBJ1-1; D is unresolved. V was trimmed by 3 bases and J by 3 bases, leaving 14 bases between them. The CDR3 has 14 residues. Germline CDR1 is SQVTM and CDR2 is ANQGSEA. The CDR3 spells CSVELPTLYTEAFF. The CDR3 DNA is TGCAGCGTTGAGCTCCCGACACTTTACACTGAAGCTTTCTTT.

This clone was picked up a small number of times. The rearrangement joins TRBV11-1 to TRBJ2-7, with TRBD2 as a possible D gene (6 bases). This CDR3 region has 13 residues. CDR1 SGHAT and CDR2 FQDESV come from the germline V gene (reference sequence). The V and J ends lost 5 bases and 7 bases respectively, with 15 bases between them. The CDR3 region has the DNA TGTGCCAGCAGCCCGGGAGTATGGGAAGAGCAGTACTTC. It translates to CASSPGVWEEQYF.

The rearrangement links TRBV30 to TRBJ1-5; the match to TRBD1 covers 7 bases. V gave up 0 bases and J gave up 4 bases; unmatched junction bases: 12. The germline gives CDR1 GTSNPN, CDR2 SVGIG (reference sequence). The CDR3 has 17 amino acids. The CDR3 DNA reads as TGTGCCTGGAGTGTCGTCGGCCCGGGACAGCAAAATCAGCCCCAGCATTTT. This sequence encodes CAWSVVGPGQQNQPQHF.

The rearrangement joins TRBV29-1 to TRBJ2-7; D gene uncertain. V was trimmed by 3 bases and J by 2 bases, leaving 11 bases between them. This CDR3 contains 13 residues. From germline, CDR1 is SQVTM and CDR2 ANQGSEA. Here the CDR3 reads CSVEGPVPYEQYF. CDR3 bases: TGCAGCGTTGAGGGCCCCGTCCCCTACGAGCAGTACTTC.